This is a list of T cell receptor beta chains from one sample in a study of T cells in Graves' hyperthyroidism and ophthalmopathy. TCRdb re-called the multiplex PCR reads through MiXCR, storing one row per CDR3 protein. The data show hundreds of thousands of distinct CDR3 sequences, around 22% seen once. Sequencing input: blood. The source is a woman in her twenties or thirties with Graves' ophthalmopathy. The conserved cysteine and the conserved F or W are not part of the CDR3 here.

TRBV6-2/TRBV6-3 ASSYSGLAGASSYEQY
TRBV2 ASRKGDVPTDTQY
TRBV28 ASSLERGARGEQY
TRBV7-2 ASSFLVTGGYGYT
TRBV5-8 ASSVASRGLQETQY
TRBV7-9 ASSLVQATTYEQY
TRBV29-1 SVVTSRVAGYEQY
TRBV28 ASSLWAWSGNTEAF
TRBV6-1 AGRSNFGEQY
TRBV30 ALARRGYEQY
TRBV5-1 ASSRTGHSTYEQY
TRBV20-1 SASTDREPCEQY
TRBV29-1 SVEAGSSYEQY
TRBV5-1 ASIGEGGYT
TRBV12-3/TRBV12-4 ASSFGIYYGYT
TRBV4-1 ASSHWPSGSYGYT
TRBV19 ASTFGQGYDYGYT
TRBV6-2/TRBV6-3 ASSYTSGQGAYEQY
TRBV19 ASSKQTQGDGFYNQPQH
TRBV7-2 ASSLFAGDRGTQY
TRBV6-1 ASRGATGSSYEQY
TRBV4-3 ASSQDPMGNQPQH
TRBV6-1 ASSEKEFYRYEQY
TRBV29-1 SVQRSSGGIEQY
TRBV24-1 ATSDPKQGATSTF
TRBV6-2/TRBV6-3 ASSSSYAGELC
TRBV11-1 ASSSPLKGGPNTGELF
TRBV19 AMGGAGTEAF
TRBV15 ATSRDRAGDWDTEAF
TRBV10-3 AITDNDRVFHEQY
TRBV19 ASSPGLIELF
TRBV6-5 ASSYGLTAVGTEAF
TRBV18 ASSPRSQADEQY
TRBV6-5 ASSYSIYTEAF
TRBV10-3 AISGDNQGYGYT
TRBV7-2 ASSLFGEETQY
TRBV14 ASSQGWGNTEAF
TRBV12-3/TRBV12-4 ASSLVRSQPQH
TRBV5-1 ASSRGSGGYEQY
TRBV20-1 SARTTYEQY
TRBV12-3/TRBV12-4 ASSDGQGVPYEQY
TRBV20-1 SALGQFSNQPQH
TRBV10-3 AIRTGQGFVEQY
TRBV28 ASKSGVSGYT
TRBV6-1 ASSERDRLYYSNQPQH
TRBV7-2 ASSLNWETQY
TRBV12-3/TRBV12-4 ASSKYRDFLYEQY
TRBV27 ASTDWVRGSYEQY
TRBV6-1 ASSGPKGQPQH
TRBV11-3 ASSSRSQETQY
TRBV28 ASSRPNTTPLYEQY
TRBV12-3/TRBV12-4 ASSSTGGNQPQH